Below are 16 T cell receptor beta chains sequenced from a single sample in a study of metastatic and nonmetastatic thyroid tumors. TCRdb re-clonotyped the PCR reads through MiXCR. The sample includes about 26,000 clones, around 25% seen only once; the top ten take 5% to 6.5%. All patients were treatment-naive before thyroid surgery. Sample: blood. The origin of the receptors is a female donor with papillary thyroid cancer or a benign thyroid nodule (not recorded which). Some clones in this sample may be carry-over from other donors' samples.

The rearrangement uses TRBV5-4 and TRBJ2-7; D might be TRBD1 or TRBD2, each matching 6 bases. Between the trimmed V and J ends, which lost 1 base and 7 bases, there was a span of 12 bases. The V gene's germline CDR1 is SGHNT and CDR2 YYREEE (reference sequence). The length of the CDR3 is 13 residues. CDR3 residues: CASSLSRGGEQYF. In DNA, the CDR3 is TGTGCCAGCAGCTTGTCCAGGGGAGGAGAGCAGTACTTC.

This clone was recorded at least ten times. This sequence joins TRBV11-2 and TRBJ2-1; TRBD2 agrees at 8 bases. The germline gives CDR1 SGHAT, CDR2 FQNNGV. This CDR3 region has 15 residues. J gave up 10 bases and V 3 bases, and 11 bases lay outside the gene matches. This CDR3 reads CASSFSGVQGKEQFF. The DNA of the CDR3 is TGTGCCAGCAGCTTTAGCGGGGTGCAGGGTAAGGAGCAGTTCTTC. Complete variable domain (other parts from reference TRBV11-2 and TRBJ2-1): EAGVAQSPRYKIIEKRQSVAFWCNPISGHATLYWYQQILGQGPKLLIQFQNNGVVDDSQLPKDRFSAERLKGVDSTLKIQPAKLEDSAVYLCASSFSGVQGKEQFFGPGTRLTVL.

This clone was counted ten times or more. The CDR3 reads CASRDLEKRNEQYF. The CDR3 coding sequence is TGTGCCAGCAGGGACCTTGAGAAGAGGAACGAGCAGTACTTC. The chain employs TRBV6-1 and TRBJ2-7; D remains unclear. Trimming left V 6 bases short and J 5 bases short, with 17 bases between. The germline CDR1 and CDR2 sequences are MNHNS and SASEGT. The CDR3 has 14 residues.

This clone came up many times. CDR3 sequence (DNA): TGTGCCAGCAGCTTAGAAGGGGGCAGGGGCTACACCTTC. It codes for CASSLEGGRGYTF. The chain uses TRBV7-9 and TRBJ1-2; 7 bases align to TRBD1. The CDR3 spans 13 residues. J was trimmed by 8 bases and V by 1 base; bases with no gene match: 4. CDR1 is SEHNR, CDR2 FQNEAQ, per germline (reference sequence).

V usage is TRBV6-1 and J usage is TRBJ2-7; D is ambiguous. Trimming took 5 bases from V and 1 from J, leaving 18 bases between them. The germline V gene has CDR1 MNHNS and CDR2 SASEGT. This CDR3 is 16 amino acids long. The DNA for the CDR3 is TGTGCCAGCAGTCCCCCGTTGGTGGCTTGTTCCTACGAGCAGTACTTC. This codes for CASSPPLVACSYEQYF.

Comments on this clone: Compared with germline, one end of the junction differs, possibly owing to a read error. The V gene is TRBV18, the J gene TRBJ1-4; D might be TRBD1 (5 bases). The CDR3 loop spans 16 amino acids. The germline V gene has CDR1 KGHSH and CDR2 LQKENI. The CDR3 region has the DNA TGTGCCAGCTCACCCATGACCCTGGACACTAATGACAAACTGTTTTTT. Its translation is CASSPMTLDTNDKLFF.

This sequence joins TRBV4-1 and TRBJ2-7; D not resolved. Per the germline V gene, CDR1 is MGHRA and CDR2 is YSYEKL. CDR3 length: 11 amino acids. Trimming pared 1 base from V and 5 bases from J, leaving 3 bases between. This chain's CDR3 is CASSQVDEQYF. The DNA for the CDR3 is TGCGCCAGCAGCCAAGTGGACGAGCAGTACTTC.

This clone was detected only a few times. CDR3 bases: TGTGCCAGCAGTGAAAGGGGGCCCGGGTACGAGCAGTACTTC. It is translated as CASSERGPGYEQYF. The J gene is TRBJ2-7, the V gene TRBV6-1, with 7 bases that match TRBD1. The V gene end was trimmed by 2 bases and the J gene end by 4 bases; junction bases not matched to a gene: 5. The V gene's germline CDR1 is MNHNS and CDR2 SASEGT. This CDR3 is 14 amino acids long.

The sample holds many counts of this clone. This chain uses TRBV30 with TRBJ2-3; 7 positions match TRBD1. This CDR3 has 14 residues. Germline values: CDR1 GTSNPN, CDR2 SVGIG (reference sequence). V lost 0 bases, J lost 3 bases, and 3 bases stayed unmatched. CDR3 region: CAWSVDRRTDTQYF. In DNA, the CDR3 is TGTGCCTGGAGTGTGGACAGGAGAACAGATACGCAGTATTTT.

The chain couples TRBV3-1 to TRBJ2-7; the D gene is possibly TRBD1 (6 bases). Deletions cut 2 bases from V and 2 bases from J, with 13 bases between. The CDR3 spans 15 residues. From germline, CDR1 is LGHDT and CDR2 YNNKEL (reference sequence). CDR3 coding DNA: TGTGCCAGCAGCCAAATGGGACACTTAACCTACGAGCAGTACTTC. It codes for CASSQMGHLTYEQYF.

This chain uses TRBV12-3 or TRBV12-4 with TRBJ2-7, with 9 nucleotides matching TRBD1. Unmatched junction bases numbered 4, after V lost 5 bases and J lost 2 bases. This CDR3 spans 14 amino acids. The CDR3: CASSGTGLPYEQYF. CDR3 nucleotide sequence: TGTGCCAGCAGTGGGACAGGGCTTCCCTACGAGCAGTACTTC.

The chain uses TRBV30 and TRBJ1-5; no firm D call. Trimming shortened V by 3 bases and J by 4 bases, and 13 bases separated the two germline ends. Germline V gene sequence: CDR1 GTSNPN, CDR2 SVGIG (reference sequence). The CDR3 is 14 residues long. Here the CDR3 DNA reads TGTGCCTGGAGGTCCGGGCAGTTTAATCAGCCCCAGCATTTT. Translating it yields CAWRSGQFNQPQHF. Using reference TRBV30 and TRBJ1-5 for the parts outside the CDR3, the full variable domain is SQTIHQWPATLVQPVGSPLSLECTVEGTSNPNLYWYRQAAGRGLQLLFYSVGIGQISSEVPQNLSASRPQDRQFILSSKKLLLSDSGFYLCAWRSGQFNQPQHFGDGTRLSIL.

This clone was counted at least ten times. The V gene is TRBV5-6, the J gene TRBJ1-5, with unresolved D. Germline V gene data show CDR1 as SGHDT and CDR2 as YYEEEE. This CDR3 is 16 amino acids long. Trimming removed 0 bases at V and 2 bases at J, with 12 bases between. The CDR3 spells CASSLGAGGGNQPQHF. DNA of the CDR3: TGTGCCAGCAGCTTGGGCGCGGGCGGGGGCAATCAGCCCCAGCATTTT.

Comment on this clone: At one boundary the junction diverges from the germline segment, which might be a read error. V is TRBV28 and J is TRBJ2-5; D possibly matches TRBD1 or TRBD2 (6 bases each). Germline V gene data show CDR1 as MDHEN and CDR2 as SYDVKM. The CDR3 is 14 residues long. In DNA, the CDR3 is TGTGCCAGCAGCGGGGAGGAGGGGGTGGAGACACAGTACTTC. This gives the protein CASSGEEGVETQYF.

This clone turned up a few times. J is TRBJ2-1 and V is TRBV28; TRBD2 agrees at 9 bases. Per germline, CDR1 MDHEN and CDR2 SYDVKM. The CDR3 has 15 residues. V lost 6 bases and J lost 10; bases outside the gene matches: 13. The DNA of the CDR3 is TGTGCCAGCAGACGATGCGGGAGGGCCCTTGGAGAGCAGTTCTTC. Translating gives CASRRCGRALGEQFF. The full variable domain, with the rest looked up from reference TRBV28 and TRBJ2-1, is DVKVTQSSRYLVKRTGEKVFLECVQDMDHENMFWYRQDPGLGLRLIYFSYDVKMKEKGDIPEGYSVSREKKERFSLILESASTNQTSMYLCASRRCGRALGEQFFGPGTRLTVL.

The chain combines TRBV7-2 with TRBJ1-3, with no clear D. CDR1 and CDR2 from the germline V gene are SGHTA and FQGNSA. The ends were cut back, 4 bases at V and 1 base at J, with 5 bases in the middle. This CDR3 is built from 13 residues. CDR3 sequence reads: CASSSMSGNTIYF. The CDR3 DNA reads TGTGCCAGCAGCTCGATGTCTGGAAACACCATATATTTT.